This record covers a single TCR beta chain. The data are from a study of T cell clusters in autoimmune cytopenias. Multiplex touch-down PCR amplified TRB using TRB-A and TRB-B pools in one tube. TCRdb processed the multiplex PCR reads again and assigns one entry to each CDR3 protein, with no DNA. The sample features approximately 11,000 distinct CDR3 sequences, with around 3.4% in its top ten. Each sample's input was around 270 ng genomic DNA, 30,000 to 45,000 genome equivalents. This same sample was also taken into another study, of T cell repertoires in aging, cancer and after chemotherapy. That work adds: No conclusions about immunological memory after chemotherapy can be drawn from the repertoire data.

Sequenced sample: peripheral blood. The TCR comes from a human donor in good health.

CDR3 protein: CAWSVGGSEETQYF. This sequence joins TRBV30 and TRBJ2-5; TCRdb's D call of TRBD1 is untestable without DNA. Germline V CDR1 and CDR2: GTSNPN, SVGIG (reference sequence). There are 14 residues in the CDR3.